These 15 T cell receptor beta chains originate from one sample sequenced in a study of neurological immune-mediated disorders. One entry per CDR3 protein, called by TCRdb with MiXCR from the 5' RACE reads. The sample consists of under 70,000 distinct CDR3 sequences, 3% to 4% of them appearing once. What was sequenced was PBMCs. The receptors shown here come from an older woman with multiple sclerosis.

The table lists this clonotype with many counts. The rearrangement links TRBV20-1 to TRBJ2-7; weak D call: TRBD1 (5 bases). The V and J ends lost 5 bases and 3 bases respectively, with 8 bases between them. The CDR3 sequence is 11 residues long. The germline V gene has CDR1 DFQATT and CDR2 SNEGSKA (reference sequence). CDR3 DNA sequence: TGCAGTGCTTGGCAGGGCTACGAGCAGTACTTC. It encodes CSAWQGYEQYF.

In its sample, this clonotype was seen many times. The CDR3 DNA is TGTGCCAGCAGTTACTCGATTTTGCGGGAGGGATCAAATACGCAGTATTTT. It codes for CASSYSILREGSNTQYF. The rearrangement joins TRBV6-6 to TRBJ2-3; 9 nucleotides agree with TRBD2. V was clipped by 0 bases and J by 7 bases; unmatched bases: 11. The CDR3 extends over 17 amino acids. CDR1 is MNHNY, CDR2 SVGAGI, per germline (reference sequence).

This clonotype was detected many times. This chain joins TRBV7-2 and TRBJ2-1, with D maybe TRBD2 (6 bases). Germline-derived CDR1 and CDR2 are SGHTA and FQGNSA. Trimming pared 4 bases from V and 0 bases from J, leaving 25 bases between. This CDR3 has 20 residues. The CDR3 spells CASSSAGTPVRTSSYNEQFF. The CDR3 DNA is TGTGCCAGCAGCTCCGCCGGGACTCCAGTTCGTACAAGCTCCTACAATGAGCAGTTCTTC. Together with reference TRBV7-2 and TRBJ2-1, the CDR3 gives the full variable domain: GAGVSQSPSNKVTEKGKDVELRCDPISGHTALYWYRQSLGQGLEFLIYFQGNSAPDKSGLPSDRFSAERTGGSVSTLTIQRTQQEDSAVYLCASSSAGTPVRTSSYNEQFFGPGTRLTVL.

This clonotype was picked up many times. The rearrangement joins TRBV12-3 or TRBV12-4 to TRBJ2-3; weak D call: TRBD2 (5 bases). The CDR3 has 13 residues. The V end lost 2 bases, the J end lost 6 bases, and 9 bases lay between the germline ends. The CDR3 coding sequence is TGTGCCAGCAGTTTACTTCGGAGGGATACGCAGTATTTT. It specifies CASSLLRRDTQYF.

This clonotype was counted many times. J is TRBJ2-7 and V is TRBV5-1; a possible D gene is TRBD2 (6 bases). The V and J ends lost 3 bases and 11 bases respectively, with 18 bases between them. The CDR3 has 13 residues. CDR1 and CDR2 (germline): SGHRS, YFSETQ. The CDR3 is CASSWLANSVEYF. In nucleotides, the CDR3 is TGCGCCAGCAGCTGGCTAGCGAATTCGGTAGAGTACTTC.

This clonotype has at least ten counts. The chain uses TRBV13 and TRBJ2-7; D possibly matches TRBD1 or TRBD2 (5 bases each). From germline, CDR1 is PRHDT and CDR2 FYEKMQ (reference sequence). The CDR3 consists of 13 residues. Trimming removed 5 bases from V and 2 bases from J, with 10 bases in between. The CDR3 here is CASSGTGPYEQYF. DNA of the CDR3: TGTGCCAGCAGCGGGACGGGACCCTACGAGCAGTACTTC.

At least ten counts were recorded for this clonotype. This sequence joins TRBV10-3 and TRBJ2-4; D unclear. Germline values: CDR1 ENHRY, CDR2 SYGVKD. V was clipped by 5 bases and J by 0 bases, with 14 bases between them. The CDR3 spans 16 residues. The CDR3, as DNA: TGTGCCATCAGTACGAGGATACAACTAGCCAAAAACATTCAGTACTTC. The encoded protein is CAISTRIQLAKNIQYF.

This clonotype qualifies as medium-sized. The chain carries TRBV20-1 and TRBJ2-4; D tentatively reads TRBD1 or TRBD2 (5 bases each). Germline lookup yields CDR1 DFQATT and CDR2 SNEGSKA (reference sequence). V was cut by 5 bases and J by 8 bases, with 13 bases left in between. CDR3 length: 12 residues. As DNA, the CDR3 is TGCAGTGCTGGGACGGTTGGGGACATTCAGTACTTC. It translates to CSAGTVGDIQYF.

This clonotype was detected ten times or more. The genes are TRBV9 and TRBJ2-7, with 9 bases fitting TRBD1. Germline V lookup: CDR1 SGDLS, CDR2 YYNGEE. V shed 0 bases and J 6 bases; nucleotides not matched to a gene: 7. This CDR3 region has 15 residues. CDR3 amino acids: CASSVVGDRVAEQYF. In nucleotides, the CDR3 is TGTGCCAGCAGCGTAGTAGGGGACAGGGTGGCCGAGCAGTACTTC.

This clonotype was detected many times. The rearrangement uses TRBV5-1 and TRBJ1-1; D is unresolved. V shed 0 bases and J shed 3 bases, with 6 bases lying between them. The CDR3 sequence is 13 residues long. The germline V gene has CDR1 SGHRS and CDR2 YFSETQ. CDR3 sequence: CASSLAPDTEAFF. The CDR3 DNA reads TGCGCCAGCAGCTTGGCTCCGGACACTGAAGCTTTCTTT.

With respect to this clonotype: A much larger clone sits a single nucleotide away, making a read error possible. The V call is TRBV5-1, the J call TRBJ2-7; 10 nucleotides agree with TRBD2. Germline-derived CDR1 and CDR2 are SGHRS and YFSETQ. There are 14 residues in the CDR3. The CDR3 region has the DNA TGCGCCAACAGCTTAAGAGCGGGAGGGGTCGAGCAGTACTTC. Protein product: CANSLRAGGVEQYF.

This clonotype occurred many times. This chain uses TRBV5-1 with TRBJ1-6, with 9 positions matching TRBD1. The CDR3 covers 15 residues. Germline V CDR1 and CDR2: SGHRS, YFSETQ. V lost 6 bases and J lost 5; bases outside the gene matches: 6. The CDR3 loop reads CASTRWTGDNSPLHF. CDR3 DNA sequence: TGCGCCAGCACCCGATGGACAGGGGATAATTCACCCCTCCACTTT.

Many counts were recorded for this clonotype. The chain joins TRBV29-1 to TRBJ2-5; the D gene is possibly TRBD2 (5 bases). The CDR3 totals 12 residues. Germline V gives CDR1 SQVTM, CDR2 ANQGSEA. V was trimmed by 7 bases and J by 5 bases, leaving 14 bases between them. CDR3 amino acids: CSAPDLGETQYF. CDR3 in DNA: TGCAGCGCCCCGGACTTGGGGGAGACCCAGTACTTC.

This clonotype occurred many times. The chain employs TRBV5-1 and TRBJ1-6, with D hard to call. Trimming stripped 0 bases from V and 4 bases from J, with 8 bases between. This CDR3 comprises 15 residues. Germline V gene data show CDR1 as SGHRS and CDR2 as YFSETQ. The CDR3 reads CASSLEGRYNSPLHF. DNA for the CDR3: TGCGCCAGCAGCTTGGAAGGAAGGTATAATTCACCCCTCCACTTT.

In its sample, this clonotype was seen many times. The rearrangement links TRBV7-9 to TRBJ2-3, with 7 bases that match TRBD2. The CDR3 covers 18 residues. V was pared by 5 bases and J by 4 bases, with 18 bases of the junction left unmatched. Germline-derived CDR1 and CDR2 are SEHNR and FQNEAQ (reference sequence). In nucleotides, the CDR3 is TGTGCCAGCAGCCCCGTTTTTGGGGAGGGGAATCAGGCAGATACGCAGTATTTT. Translating gives CASSPVFGEGNQADTQYF.